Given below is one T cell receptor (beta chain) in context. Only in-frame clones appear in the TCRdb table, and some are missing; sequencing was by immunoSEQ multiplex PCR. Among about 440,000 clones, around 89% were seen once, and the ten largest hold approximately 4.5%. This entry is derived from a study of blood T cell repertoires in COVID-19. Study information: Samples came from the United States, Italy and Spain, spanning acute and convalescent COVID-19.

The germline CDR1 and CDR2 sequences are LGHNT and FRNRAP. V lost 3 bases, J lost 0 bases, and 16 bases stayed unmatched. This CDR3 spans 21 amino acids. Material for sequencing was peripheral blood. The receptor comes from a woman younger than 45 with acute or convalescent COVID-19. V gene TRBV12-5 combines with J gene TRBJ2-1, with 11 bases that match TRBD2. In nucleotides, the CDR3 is TGTGCTAGTGGTTTAGATCGCTCCGGGACTAGCGGCCGACACTCCTACAATGAGCAGTTCTTC. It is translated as CASGLDRSGTSGRHSYNEQFF. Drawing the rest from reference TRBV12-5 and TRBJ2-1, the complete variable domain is DARVTQTPRHKVTEMGQEVTMRCQPILGHNTVFWYRQTMMQGLELLAYFRNRAPLDDSGMPKDRFSAEMPDATLATLKIQPSEPRDSAVYFCASGLDRSGTSGRHSYNEQFFGPGTRLTVL.